This TCR beta chain was retrieved from a study of OX40 agonist ivuxolimab in advanced cancers. Sequencing used immunoSEQ multiplex PCR; TCRdb keeps in-frame clones, though not all of them. The table shows under 100,000 clones, with about 92% occurring only once. The germline CDR1 and CDR2 sequences are LNHDA and SQIVND (reference sequence). CDR3 size: 14 residues. The V end was cut by 2 bases, the J end by 3 bases, with 7 bases between. The chain recombines TRBV19 with TRBJ2-2; D may be TRBD1 (5 bases). This sequence was found in an adult with an advanced solid tumor such as melanoma, head and neck, liver or kidney cancer. The specimen was CD4+ or CD8+ T cells sorted from blood, collected in a trial of the OX40 agonist ivuxolimab. The CDR3 sequence is CASSIQGHTGELFF. The CDR3 bases are TGTGCCAGTAGTATACAGGGTCACACCGGGGAGCTGTTTTTT.